The entry that follows covers one T cell receptor beta chain sequence. Its binding antigen is unknown. No clone much larger than this one lies a single base away; base qualities are absent. Patients with autoimmune disease history or receiving systemic immunosuppression were excluded from the trial. Peripheral blood for TCR sequencing was collected from all dose cohorts at baseline, on cycle 4 day 1, and on cycle 7 day 1. The samples were drawn from a first-in-human, open-label, multicenter phase I dose-escalation trial of ivuxolimab. Adults with locally advanced or metastatic melanoma, renal cell, hepatocellular, or head and neck squamous cell carcinoma were enrolled in the trial. Before TCR sequencing, CD4+ T cells and CD8+ T cells from peripheral blood were sorted into separate populations. The data were obtained in a study of OX40 agonist ivuxolimab in advanced cancers. Regarding the research as a whole: Ivuxolimab was an agonistic, fully human IgG2 monoclonal antibody directed against OX40 (CD134), a costimulatory receptor. Intravenous ivuxolimab was administered to patients every 2 weeks at six dose levels: 0.01, 0.1, 0.3, 1.5, 3 and 10 mg/kg. Peripheral TCRbeta sequencing aimed to test whether ivuxolimab altered TCR sequence diversity and caused clonal T-cell expansion. In the dose-escalation cohort, 82.7% of patients were male, and the mean age was 60 years with a range of roughly 20 to 79. Patients were allowed to have had prior anti-PD-1, anti-PD-L1 or anti-CTLA-4 therapy, and roughly 40% of the dose-escalation patients had previously received checkpoint inhibitors. Of the approximately 53 patients in dose escalation, around 20 had hepatocellular carcinoma, some 15 had melanoma, 9 had renal cell carcinoma and 9 had head and neck cancer. Partial responses were achieved by three dose-escalation patients, of whom one had hepatocellular carcinoma and two had cutaneous melanoma. The paper describes the monotherapy dose-escalation part (N of about 57 patients) of the phase I trial of ivuxolimab.

Study-wide conclusions, independent of this receptor: Low levels of normalized T-cell clonal expansion were also seen in some nonresponding patients. At doses of 0.1 to 3.0 mg/kg, clonal expansion of both CD4+ and CD8+ blood T cells was observed from baseline to week 6. The antigen specificity of the peripheral T cells that underwent clonal expansion was not determined. Partial responders in the 0.1-3.0 mg/kg groups had among the lowest normalized peripheral clonal expansion, especially among CD8+ T cells. After ivuxolimab, expanded clones were on average more numerous among CD8+ T cells than among CD4+ T cells.

For sequencing of the TCRbeta CDR3 region, genomic DNA was extracted from the sorted cells. The immunoSEQ Assay was used for sequencing of TCRbeta CDR3 regions. TCRdb carries this immuneACCESS record with in-frame sequences only. Its versions omit some clonotypes, under half of them owing to an unresolved V gene in the studies checked, with the rest unexplained. The sample data list 20,000 or so clones, and roughly 82% of these were observed just once. Around 3.3% of the sample is held by the ten biggest clonotypes. Measured from the cysteine to the phenylalanine, the CDR3 is 13 residues long. Left in the record is the CDR3 DNA by itself, 39 bases read in frame from the first base. V loses 8 bases, J loses 7 bases, and the germline ends lie 16 bases apart. For CDR1 and CDR2, the germline V gene lists SNHLY and FYNNEI.

This TCR was sampled from an adult with an advanced solid tumor such as melanoma, head and neck, liver or kidney cancer. The V and J segments used are TRBV2 and TRBJ2-3; matching of 7 bases hints at TRBD2 as the D gene. This specimen consisted of CD4+ or CD8+ T cells sorted from blood, obtained in a trial of the OX40 agonist ivuxolimab. The CDR3: CASYYGGPNTQYF. The sequenced DNA is TGTGCCAGCTACTACGGGGGGCCAAATACGCAGTATTTT.